This TCR beta chain was sequenced during a study of shared clonotypes between healthy human individuals. Data came from immunoSEQ multiplex PCR; TCRdb stores just in-frame clones and leaves some out. The sample carries about a million clones, around 77% recorded once. CD4+ cells underwent separation, giving CD45RA+ naive and CD45RA-negative memory subsets. V lost 3 bases and J 6 bases, leaving 8 bases between the germline ends. The CDR3 runs 11 residues. Germline V gives CDR1 DFQATT, CDR2 SNEGSKA (reference sequence). The rearrangement uses TRBV20-1 and TRBJ1-2, with a possible D match to TRBD1 (5 bases). The receptor comes from a young man in good health. Some clones in this sample may be carry-over from other donors' samples. Specimen: memory CD4+ T cells from PBMCs. Subset noted: CD45RA-negative fraction. The CDR3 DNA reads TGCAGTGCTAGCAGGGATAATGGCTACACCTTC. This translates into CSASRDNGYTF.